These T cell receptor beta chains were read from a single sample in a study of a mutant IDH1 vaccine in newly diagnosed glioma. Their target antigens are unknown. Produced via immunoSEQ multiplex PCR; TCRdb's table is partial and in-frame only. This table has tens of thousands of clones, around four fifths appearing once. Sequencing was performed on PBMCs, taken from a glioma patient whose treatment included an IDH1 peptide vaccine. Receptor source: a woman aged 40 to 55 with glioma. Both conserved end residues are part of each CDR3. The D gene is left open where the match is weak. Clone size, where shown, is once, few, many, or a class for clones that have expanded.

d_gene,j_gene,abundance,v_gene,CDR3aa,CDR3nt
TRBD1,TRBJ2-7,NA,TRBV6-5,CASRPPTGTYEQYF,TGTGCCAGCAGACCCCCGACAGGGACCTACGAGCAGTACTTC
NA,TRBJ2-1,NA,TRBV7-6,CASSLAGGANEQFF,TGTGCCAGCAGCTTAGCGGGGGGGGCCAATGAGCAGTTCTTC
NA,TRBJ1-1,NA,TRBV18,CASSPPANTEAFF,TGTGCCAGCTCACCACCGGCGAACACTGAAGCTTTCTTT
TRBD1,TRBJ2-7,few,TRBV6-1,CASSEGTGPQYF,TGTGCCAGCAGTGAAGGGACAGGACCGCAGTACTTC
NA,TRBJ1-3,NA,TRBV30,CAWSPRVSGNTIYF,TGTGCCTGGAGCCCCCGGGTCTCTGGAAACACCATATATTTT
NA,TRBJ2-3,NA,TRBV5-6,CASSWTVDTQYF,TGTGCCAGCAGCTGGACCGTTGATACGCAGTATTTT
NA,TRBJ1-6,NA,TRBV29-1,CGPHRGGIGSPLHF,TGCGGCCCACACCGGGGGGGAATCGGGTCACCCCTCCACTTT
NA,TRBJ1-4,large,TRBV10-2,CASSVGPQSVFF,TGCGCCAGCAGTGTTGGACCTCAAAGTGTGTTTTTT
NA,TRBJ1-6,NA,TRBV5-6,CASSLEVASSPLHF,TGTGCCAGCAGCTTGGAGGTAGCAAGTTCACCCCTCCACTTT
NA,TRBJ2-2,NA,TRBV4-2,CASSQDPRANTGELFF,TGTGCCAGCAGCCAAGATCCGAGGGCCAACACCGGGGAGCTGTTTTTT
NA,TRBJ2-7,NA,TRBV19,CASTSSGSYEQYF,TGTGCCAGTACCTCGAGCGGGTCCTACGAGCAGTACTTC
NA,TRBJ1-1,few,TRBV10-1,CASSSSWGTEAFF,TGCGCCAGCAGTTCCTCCTGGGGCACTGAAGCTTTCTTT
TRBD1,TRBJ1-2,NA,TRBV30,CAWSVPDGQGDYGYTF,TGTGCCTGGAGTGTCCCCGATGGACAGGGGGACTATGGCTACACCTTC
TRBD1,TRBJ1-4,NA,TRBV15,CATSRGSGGREKLFF,TGTGCCACCAGCAGAGGGTCAGGGGGGCGTGAAAAACTGTTTTTT
NA,TRBJ2-5,NA,TRBV6-6,CASSYGRATETQYF,TGTGCCAGCAGTTACGGCAGGGCTACGGAGACCCAGTACTTC
NA,TRBJ2-5,NA,TRBV5-4,CASTRRGYQETQYF,TGTGCCAGCACCCGCCGAGGGTACCAAGAGACCCAGTACTTC
TRBD1,TRBJ2-7,NA,TRBV7-8,CASSPFGTANDEQYF,TGTGCCAGCAGCCCCTTCGGGACAGCAAATGACGAGCAGTACTTC
TRBD1,TRBJ1-1,few,TRBV5-4,CASSLPGQSMNTEAFF,TGTGCCAGCAGCTTGCCGGGACAGAGCATGAACACTGAAGCTTTCTTT
TRBD1,TRBJ2-2,NA,TRBV10-3,CAATGTANTGELFF,TGTGCCGCGACCGGGACAGCGAACACCGGGGAGCTGTTTTTT
TRBD2,TRBJ2-7,NA,TRBV28,CASGYSGGQYF,TGTGCCAGCGGATATAGCGGGGGGCAGTACTTC
NA,TRBJ2-3,NA,TRBV19,CASSRSAGNTDTQYF,TGTGCCAGTAGTAGGTCAGCCGGGAACACAGATACGCAGTATTTT
TRBD1,TRBJ2-2,NA,TRBV5-1,CASSPGGNTGELFF,TGCGCCAGCAGCCCAGGGGGGAACACCGGGGAGCTGTTTTTT
NA,TRBJ2-7,NA,TRBV30,CAWSKGGLAEQYF,TGTGCCTGGTCGAAGGGGGGGTTGGCCGAGCAGTACTTC
TRBD2,TRBJ2-6,NA,TRBV7-8,CASSSRLAGGVSGANVLTF,TGTGCCAGCAGCTCCCGACTAGCGGGGGGAGTATCTGGGGCCAACGTCCTGACTTTC
TRBD1,TRBJ2-7,NA,TRBV6-5,CASSYLGQSFDEQYF,TGTGCCAGCAGTTACCTGGGACAGAGCTTTGACGAGCAGTACTTC
TRBD1,TRBJ2-7,NA,TRBV2,CASSVTGDEQYF,TGTGCCAGCAGTGTGACAGGGGACGAGCAGTACTTC
NA,TRBJ1-1,NA,TRBV18,CASSPMTVTNTEAFF,TGTGCCAGCTCACCTATGACAGTGACGAACACTGAAGCTTTCTTT
NA,TRBJ1-2,NA,TRBV19,CASSITRDGYTF,TGTGCCAGTAGTATCACCAGGGATGGCTACACCTTC
NA,TRBJ1-2,NA,TRBV6-4,CASSDSPDGNDGYTF,TGTGCCAGCAGTGACTCCCCAGATGGAAACGATGGCTACACCTTC
NA,TRBJ1-5,NA,TRBV7-2,CASSFSSNQPQHF,TGTGCCAGCAGCTTCTCCTCCAATCAGCCCCAGCATTTT
TRBD2,TRBJ2-5,NA,TRBV30,CAWSAGTSAEETQYF,TGTGCCTGGAGTGCCGGGACTAGCGCCGAGGAGACCCAGTACTTC
TRBD2,TRBJ2-5,NA,TRBV7-8,CASSLVVAGGQETQYF,TGTGCCAGCAGCTTAGTTGTAGCGGGGGGGCAAGAGACCCAGTACTTC
NA,TRBJ2-7,NA,TRBV11-2,CASSFEGSYEQYF,TGTGCCAGCAGCTTCGAGGGGTCCTACGAGCAGTACTTC
TRBD1,TRBJ2-1,NA,TRBV15,CATSRDQGANEQFF,TGTGCCACCAGCAGAGATCAGGGGGCCAATGAGCAGTTCTTC
NA,TRBJ1-2,NA,TRBV18,CASSQGNYGYTF,TGTGCCAGCTCACAGGGGAACTATGGCTACACCTTC
NA,TRBJ1-5,NA,TRBV6-1,CASTPQMGNEQPQHF,TGTGCCAGCACCCCCCAGATGGGAAATGAGCAGCCCCAGCATTTT
NA,TRBJ1-2,NA,TRBV19,CASTPGGNYGYTF,TGTGCCAGTACCCCGGGAGGGAACTATGGCTACACCTTC
NA,TRBJ2-7,NA,TRBV19,CASSMLGASYEQYF,TGTGCCAGTAGTATGTTGGGGGCTAGCTACGAGCAGTACTTC
NA,TRBJ1-5,NA,TRBV19,CASKDGLSNQPQHF,TGTGCCAGTAAAGACGGCCTTAGCAATCAGCCCCAGCATTTT
TRBD2,TRBJ2-7,NA,TRBV2,CASSVRGTSAYEQYF,TGTGCCAGCAGTGTTCGAGGGACTAGCGCCTACGAGCAGTACTTC
NA,TRBJ1-2,few,TRBV29-1,CSVNRAYGYTF,TGCAGCGTGAACAGGGCCTATGGCTACACCTTC
NA,TRBJ2-7,NA,TRBV5-5,CASSLIGVGLEQYF,TGTGCCAGCAGCTTGATCGGCGTGGGGCTCGAGCAGTACTTC
NA,TRBJ2-2,NA,TRBV7-9,CASSFWRLGGPNTGELFF,TGTGCCAGCAGCTTTTGGAGACTCGGGGGGCCGAACACCGGGGAGCTGTTTTTT
NA,TRBJ1-6,NA,TRBV2,CASMWGVRASRNNSPLHF,TGTGCCAGCATGTGGGGGGTCAGGGCTTCAAGAAATAATTCACCCCTCCACTTT
NA,TRBJ1-1,NA,TRBV29-1,CSAQPISNTEAFF,TGCAGCGCCCAGCCCATTTCGAACACTGAAGCTTTCTTT
NA,TRBJ2-7,NA,TRBV6-1,CASSWTRSSYEQYF,TGTGCCAGCAGTTGGACACGAAGCTCCTACGAGCAGTACTTC
TRBD1,TRBJ1-4,few,TRBV4-1,CASSVDRGGDEKLFF,TGCGCCAGCAGCGTTGACAGGGGGGGGGATGAAAAACTGTTTTTT
TRBD2,TRBJ2-3,NA,TRBV5-6,CASSLERGGRTDTQYF,TGTGCCAGCAGCTTGGAGCGGGGGGGCCGAACAGATACGCAGTATTTT
NA,TRBJ1-6,NA,TRBV28,CASSLSLGNSAHF,TGTGCCAGCAGTTTAAGTTTGGGGAATAGTGCCCACTTT
NA,TRBJ1-1,NA,TRBV29-1,CSVGRLGTEAFF,TGCAGCGTTGGACGTCTGGGGACTGAAGCTTTCTTT
NA,TRBJ1-2,NA,TRBV6-6,CASSYPSGGRFGYTF,TGTGCCAGCAGTTACCCGAGCGGGGGGCGCTTTGGCTACACCTTC
NA,TRBJ2-6,NA,TRBV30,CACPQGSGANVLTF,TGTGCCTGCCCGCAGGGCTCTGGGGCCAACGTCCTGACTTTC
NA,TRBJ1-6,NA,TRBV5-1,CASSFEHRANSPLHF,TGCGCCAGCAGCTTTGAGCACAGGGCTAATTCACCCCTCCACTTT
NA,TRBJ2-5,NA,TRBV6-6,CASSRRGDGQETQYF,TGTGCCAGCAGCCGAAGGGGGGACGGCCAAGAGACCCAGTACTTC
NA,TRBJ2-2,NA,TRBV5-8,CASSFSVGELFF,TGTGCCAGCAGCTTCTCTGTCGGGGAGCTGTTTTTT
NA,TRBJ2-7,NA,TRBV11-2,CASSLTALYEQYF,TGTGCCAGCAGCTTGACAGCTTTGTACGAGCAGTACTTC
NA,TRBJ2-5,NA,TRBV7-8,CASSREGGAETQYF,TGTGCCAGCAGCAGGGAAGGGGGGGCAGAGACCCAGTACTTC
NA,TRBJ2-1,NA,TRBV10-1,CASSESIGNEQFF,TGCGCCAGCAGTGAGTCGATAGGAAATGAGCAGTTCTTC
TRBD2,TRBJ2-1,NA,TRBV9,CASSVGGLAAEQFF,TGTGCCAGCAGCGTAGGAGGACTAGCGGCCGAGCAGTTCTTC